The 19 T cell receptor beta chains presented below share a single source sample, sequenced in a study of OX40 agonist ivuxolimab in advanced cancers. TCRdb's copy holds only in-frame clones and misses some; the assay was immunoSEQ multiplex PCR. This table holds 30,000 to 35,000 clones, 85% to 95% found once. This specimen was CD4+ or CD8+ T cells sorted from blood, taken in a trial of the OX40 agonist ivuxolimab. The receptors derive from an adult with an advanced solid tumor such as melanoma, head and neck, liver or kidney cancer.

The genes are TRBV18 and TRBJ2-2; no firm D call. Trimming pared 8 bases from V and 6 bases from J, leaving 7 bases between. The CDR3 loop spans 11 amino acids. Germline lookup yields CDR1 KGHSH and CDR2 LQKENI. CDR3 in amino acids: CASPESGELFF. CDR3 nucleotides: TGTGCCAGCCCGGAGTCCGGGGAGCTGTTTTTT.

This clone was counted only a few times. The chain recombines TRBV27 with TRBJ2-1, with 11 bases aligning to TRBD2. The CDR3 covers 17 residues. Germline values: CDR1 MNHEY, CDR2 SMNVEV (reference sequence). Trimming at V came to 3 bases and at J to 5 bases, leaving 9 bases not matched to a gene. CDR3 in amino acids: CASSLTSGVGKNNEQFF. The DNA of the CDR3 is TGTGCCAGCAGTTTGACTAGCGGGGTGGGGAAGAACAATGAGCAGTTCTTC.

The chain joins TRBV4-1 to TRBJ2-1; tentatively, D is TRBD1 or TRBD2 (5 bases each). Trimming removed 3 bases from V and 0 bases from J, with 15 bases in between. The CDR3 runs to 17 residues. The germline V gene encodes CDR1 MGHRA and CDR2 YSYEKL. The CDR3 sequence: CASSHPGTGTSYNEQFF. In DNA form, the CDR3 reads TGCGCCAGCAGCCACCCGGGAACAGGAACCTCCTACAATGAGCAGTTCTTC.

Written as DNA, the CDR3 is TGCAGTGCTCCATACACAGATACGCAGTATTTT. This encodes CSAPYTDTQYF. The V gene is TRBV20-1, the J gene TRBJ2-3; D not resolved. Germline V gene data show CDR1 as DFQATT and CDR2 as SNEGSKA (reference sequence). This CDR3 is 11 amino acids long. V lost 5 bases and J 2 bases, leaving 5 bases between the germline ends.

Written as DNA, the CDR3 is TGTGCCAGCAGGAGGGAATCCGGGGAGCTGTTTTTT. Encoded protein: CASRRESGELFF. The V and J genes are TRBV5-4 and TRBJ2-2; D possibly corresponds to TRBD2 (5 bases). CDR1 SGHNT and CDR2 YYREEE come from the germline V gene (reference sequence). The CDR3 totals 12 residues. V lost 5 bases to trimming and J lost 6 bases, with 8 bases between them.

The V gene is TRBV7-6, the J gene TRBJ2-3, with D unclear. Trimming stripped 2 bases from V and 1 base from J, with 10 bases between. The length of the CDR3 is 15 residues. Germline V lookup: CDR1 SGHVS, CDR2 FNYEAQ. Here the CDR3 reads CASSLLGYRTDTQYF. The CDR3 bases are TGTGCCAGCAGCTTACTAGGTTATCGCACAGATACGCAGTATTTT.

The chain links TRBV19 to TRBJ1-1; 9 nucleotides align to TRBD1. This CDR3 comprises 17 residues. The J segment lost 2 bases and the V segment lost 6 bases, leaving 13 bases of the junction unmatched. Germline assignment: CDR1 LNHDA and CDR2 SQIVND (reference sequence). The CDR3 bases are TGTGCCAGTAGAATCGCCGGGACAGGGTTGGTTAACACTGAAGCTTTCTTT. It is translated as CASRIAGTGLVNTEAFF.

The rearrangement uses TRBV5-6 and TRBJ2-7; D is perhaps TRBD1 (6 bases). Germline V gives CDR1 SGHDT, CDR2 YYEEEE. This CDR3 has 14 residues. Trimming took off 6 bases at V and 0 bases at J, with 13 bases between the two ends. Here the CDR3 reads CASTETGSSYEQYF. CDR3 nucleotides: TGTGCCAGCACCGAAACAGGGAGCTCCTACGAGCAGTACTTC.

The chain combines TRBV6-5 with TRBJ2-1; D is possibly TRBD2 (7 bases). V lost 0 bases and J lost 9, with 15 bases in between. CDR3 size: 15 residues. Per the germline V gene, CDR1 is MNHEY and CDR2 is SVGAGI. The chain's CDR3 is CASSYSTAGAGEQFF. The CDR3 coding sequence is TGTGCCAGCAGTTACTCGACGGCGGGGGCAGGTGAGCAGTTCTTC.

CDR3 loop: CASRVSSSYNSPLHF. In DNA, the CDR3 is TGTGCCAGCAGGGTTTCCAGCTCCTATAATTCACCCCTCCACTTT. The V and J genes are TRBV25-1 and TRBJ1-6; D unclear. In germline, CDR1 is MGHDK, CDR2 SYGVNS. This CDR3 spans 15 amino acids. V lost 6 bases and J 0 bases, leaving 9 bases between the germline ends.

J is TRBJ2-7 and V is TRBV9, with 10 positions matching TRBD1. This CDR3 is built from 13 residues. V lost 4 bases to trimming and J lost 5 bases; unmatched junction nucleotides: 3. Germline V gene data show CDR1 as SGDLS and CDR2 as YYNGEE. The CDR3 DNA reads as TGTGCCAGCAGCCCTGACAGGGGGCACGAGCAGTACTTC. As protein: CASSPDRGHEQYF.

The chain combines TRBV9 with TRBJ2-1; D ambiguous. Trimming took 0 bases from V and 6 from J, leaving 4 bases between them. Germline V lookup: CDR1 SGDLS, CDR2 YYNGEE. CDR3 length equals 12 residues. The DNA for the CDR3 is TGTGCCAGCAGCGTAGGAATCAATGAGCAGTTCTTC. It yields the protein CASSVGINEQFF.

The genes are TRBV28 and TRBJ2-7, with 12 bases fitting TRBD2. Germline loops: CDR1 MDHEN, CDR2 SYDVKM. CDR3 length: 14 amino acids. The CDR3 protein is CEPGGLAGLYEQYF. In DNA form, the CDR3 reads TGTGAGCCAGGTGGACTAGCGGGACTCTACGAGCAGTACTTC.

V and J are TRBV5-6 and TRBJ2-7; 10 positions match TRBD2. In germline, CDR1 is SGHDT, CDR2 YYEEEE. V dropped 4 bases and J dropped 2; count of bases not matched to a gene: 6. CDR3 length equals 15 residues. This CDR3 reads CASSLGLAYTYEQYF. CDR3 nucleotides: TGTGCCAGCAGCCTGGGACTAGCGTATACCTACGAGCAGTACTTC. Combining the CDR3 with reference TRBV5-6 and TRBJ2-7 gives the whole variable domain DAGVTQSPTHLIKTRGQQVTLRCSPKSGHDTVSWYQQALGQGPQFIFQYYEEEERQRGNFPDRFSGHQFPNYSSELNVNALLLGDSALYLCASSLGLAYTYEQYFGPGTRLTVT.

The CDR3 loop reads CASSLSPQSNEKLFF. The CDR3 DNA reads as TGTGCCAGCAGCTTATCCCCACAGAGTAATGAAAAACTGTTTTTT. The genes are TRBV7-9 and TRBJ1-4; no clear D gene. CDR3 length equals 15 residues. The V end was cut by 2 bases, the J end by 4 bases, with 11 bases between. Germline V lookup: CDR1 SEHNR, CDR2 FQNEAQ (reference sequence).

The V call is TRBV9, the J call TRBJ1-1, with TRBD1 as a possible D gene (6 bases). The V end lost 4 bases, the J end lost 1 base, and 17 bases lay between the germline ends. The V gene's germline CDR1 is SGDLS and CDR2 YYNGEE. The CDR3 has 16 residues. The CDR3: CASSSEGGRGNTEAFF. The CDR3, as DNA: TGTGCCAGCAGCTCAGAGGGGGGCAGGGGGAACACTGAAGCTTTCTTT.

Here the CDR3 reads CASSLGQGNQPQHF. CDR3 coding DNA: TGCGCCAGCAGCCTGGGACAGGGCAATCAGCCCCAGCATTTT. The gene calls are TRBV4-1 and TRBJ1-5, with TRBD1 matching 8 bases. The CDR3 extends over 14 amino acids. Looked up from germline, CDR1 is MGHRA and CDR2 is YSYEKL. V lost 4 bases and J lost 2; bases outside the gene matches: 1.

The J gene is TRBJ2-5, the V gene TRBV13, with 10 bases matching TRBD1. After removal of 5 bases from V and 5 bases from J, the junction contained 5 bases not matched to a gene. CDR1 and CDR2 (germline): PRHDT, FYEKMQ (reference sequence). CDR3 size: 14 residues. The CDR3 coding sequence is TGTGCCAGCAGCCGACAGGGGGCAAAGGAGACCCAGTACTTC. As protein: CASSRQGAKETQYF.

V is TRBV6-1 and J is TRBJ2-1, with D hard to call. CDR1 is MNHNS and CDR2 is SASEGT in the germline V gene. The V end lost 2 bases, the J end lost 3 bases, and 8 bases lay between the germline ends. The CDR3 loop spans 14 amino acids. CDR3: CASSELGRYNEQFF. Here the CDR3 DNA reads TGTGCCAGCAGTGAATTGGGCCGCTACAATGAGCAGTTCTTC.